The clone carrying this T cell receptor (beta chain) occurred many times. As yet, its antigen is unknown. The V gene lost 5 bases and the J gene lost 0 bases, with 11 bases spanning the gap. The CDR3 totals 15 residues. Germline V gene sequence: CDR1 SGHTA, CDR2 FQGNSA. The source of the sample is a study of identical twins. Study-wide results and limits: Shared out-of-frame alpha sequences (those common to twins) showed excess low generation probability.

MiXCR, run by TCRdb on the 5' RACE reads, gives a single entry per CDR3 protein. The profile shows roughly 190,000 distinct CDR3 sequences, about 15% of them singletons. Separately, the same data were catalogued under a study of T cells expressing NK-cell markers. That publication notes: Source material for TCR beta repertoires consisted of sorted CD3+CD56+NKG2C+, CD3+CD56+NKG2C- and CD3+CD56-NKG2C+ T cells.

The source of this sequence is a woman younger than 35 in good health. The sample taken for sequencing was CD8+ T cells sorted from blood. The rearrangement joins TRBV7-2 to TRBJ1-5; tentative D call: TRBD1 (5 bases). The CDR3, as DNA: TGTGCCAGCAGCCAAGGGGCGGTTAGCAATCAGCCCCAGCATTTT. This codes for CASSQGAVSNQPQHF.